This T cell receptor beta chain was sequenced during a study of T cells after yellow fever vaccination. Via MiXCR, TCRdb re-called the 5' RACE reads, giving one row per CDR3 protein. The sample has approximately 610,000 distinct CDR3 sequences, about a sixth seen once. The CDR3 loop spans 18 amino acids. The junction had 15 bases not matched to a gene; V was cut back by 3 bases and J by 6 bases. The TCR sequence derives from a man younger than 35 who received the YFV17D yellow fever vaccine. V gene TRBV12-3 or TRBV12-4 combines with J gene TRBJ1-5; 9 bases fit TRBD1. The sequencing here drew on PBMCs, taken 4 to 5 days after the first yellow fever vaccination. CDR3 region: CASSLGAFGTGSGQPQHF. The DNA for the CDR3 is TGTGCCAGCAGTTTGGGGGCTTTTGGGACAGGGTCGGGTCAGCCCCAGCATTTT.